The source of this T cell receptor beta chain is a study of cytotoxic CD8 clonotypes in ibrutinib-treated CLL (dated by TCRdb to the early 2020s). Some background on the complete study: The cohort was composed of around twelve relapsed/refractory and about 16 treatment-naive patients; IGHV unmutated status was identified in roughly 17 patients. Longitudinal samples were available for about 30% of the roughly 90 trial participants. Samples averaged approximately 250,000 productive templates and 80,000 to 100,000 productive rearrangements. Cryopreserved peripheral blood mononuclear cells were collected before treatment, at response, and at either disease progression or sustained remission. Responses were partial in about 25 patients and complete in 2; after median approximately 69 months follow-up, 14 stayed in remission and 12 progressed. The response samples were drawn at a median of 12 months into treatment, with a range of about 6 to 36 months. All remission and progressive disease samples were collected while patients were still receiving ibrutinib. The investigation overall reported the following: Clonality rose at ibrutinib response, remained stable during sustained remission, and dropped back toward baseline at progression. Sampling times were not matched between sustained-remission and progressing patients, and lymph node repertoires were not studied. At baseline, clonality was higher than in age-matched healthy donors and showed a strong correlation with circulating CD8+ T-cell counts. Public clonotypes were rare and either shrank or stayed stable during treatment, and the rise in clonality at ibrutinib response reflected expansion of private clonotypes.

On a MiSeq, deep resolution sequencing aimed for a depth between 1 in 1 million and 1 in 200,000 T cells, with each clonotype covered approximately 9.2x on average. TCR beta libraries were generated with the immunoSEQ hsTCRB Kit. Regarding the original processing steps: The data were analyzed with ImmunoSEQ Analyzer and ImmunoSEQ Data Assistant, and V, D and J gene assignments followed IMGT definitions. Clonality, with values ranging from 0 to 1, was calculated as one minus the normalized Shannon entropy of productive rearrangement frequencies. Only overrepresented clonotypes making up at least 0.05% of the repertoire of each patient were included in the public clonotype analysis. Thirteen repertoires from age-matched healthy donors, obtained from immuneACCESS, served as clonality controls. In TCRdb, the immuneACCESS table is reduced to in-frame sequences with V and J assigned. These tables do not hold every clone; where another copy was compared, an unresolved V gene accounts for under half, and the others remain unexplained. D and trimming come from the DNA, and the V and J calls and clone size come from that table. Recorded for this sample are approximately 190,000 clones; roughly three quarters of them occurred a single time. The ten largest make up roughly 10% of the sample.

As to this clone: What this receptor recognizes is not known. Base qualities were left out, and no much larger clone turns up one base away.

The label giving this sample's time point can be read as: about a year on ibrutinib. For TCR beta library preparation, roughly 2.1 micrograms of genomic DNA was extracted from cryopreserved PBMCs. Longitudinal blood samples from CLL patients on ibrutinib monotherapy underwent high-throughput TCR beta sequencing. The patients took part in an open-label, single-center phase 2 trial of ibrutinib monotherapy. The clonotype originates from a human donor with chronic lymphocytic leukemia. Sequencing used PBMCs, obtained after 12 months of ibrutinib treatment.

The CDR3 corresponds to CASSMTGGRETQYF. Here is the DNA: TGTGCCAGTAGCATGACAGGGGGCCGAGAGACCCAGTACTTC. Recombination joined TRBV19 with TRBJ2-5; 10 bases in between match TRBD1. The cysteine opens and the phenylalanine closes a CDR3 of 14 amino acids. The sequence is cut down to CDR3 DNA, 42 bases in frame from base 1. The germline V gene (reference sequence) yields LNHDA for CDR1 and SQIVND for CDR2. V is trimmed back by 6 bases and J by 4 bases, and the junction contains 5 bases that no gene match accounts for. With the rest looked up from the reference TRBV19 and TRBJ2-5 genes rather than sequenced, the full variable domain is DGGITQSPKYLFRKEGQNVTLSCEQNLNHDAMYWYRQDPGQGLRLIYYSQIVNDFQKGDIAEGYSVSREKKESFPLTVTSAQKNPTAFYLCASSMTGGRETQYFGPGTRLLVL.